This is a list of T cell receptor beta chains from one sample in a study of response to subunit inactivated influenza vaccine. One entry per CDR3 protein, called by TCRdb with MiXCR from the RT-PCR reads. This table has more than 400,000 distinct CDR3 sequences, roughly 7.9% appearing once. Sequenced here: PBMCs from blood, sampled roughly 24 months after vaccination. The receptors originated from a man between 50 and 75 years old who received an inactivated influenza vaccine. CDR3s include the opening cysteine and the closing phenylalanine or tryptophan. D genes are given only for firm matches. Only part of the rows carry a size: once, few, many, or a class if the clone is expanded.

>TRBD1|TRBJ2-5|TRBV10-3|-
CAIRGTGQETQYF
TGTGCCATCCGAGGGACAGGTCAAGAGACCCAGTACTTC
>-|TRBJ1-5|TRBV4-3|many
CASSQDFNQPQHF
TGTGCCAGCAGCCAAGATTTTAATCAGCCCCAGCATTTT
>TRBD2|TRBJ2-1|TRBV28|few
CASSSTSGRYEQFF
TGTGCCAGCAGTTCGACTAGCGGGAGATATGAGCAGTTCTTC
>TRBD1|TRBJ1-2|TRBV5-1|few
CASSYPDRVGDGYTF
TGCGCCAGCAGCTACCCGGACAGGGTTGGGGATGGCTACACCTTC
>TRBD1|TRBJ2-3|TRBV20-1|few
CSARPIIGQGGPDTQYF
TGCAGTGCTAGACCTATAATCGGACAGGGGGGCCCAGATACGCAGTATTTT
>-|TRBJ2-7|TRBV25-1|few
CASSEATSYEQYF
TGTGCCAGCAGTGAGGCGACATCCTACGAGCAGTACTTC
>TRBD2|TRBJ2-5|TRBV29-1|few
CSVVGGGTRETQYF
TGCAGCGTTGTCGGCGGGGGGACTCGGGAGACCCAGTACTTC
>TRBD2|TRBJ2-5|TRBV5-1|few
CASSKGLASGETQYF
TGCGCCAGCAGCAAGGGACTAGCGTCGGGAGAGACCCAGTACTTC
>-|TRBJ2-3|TRBV29-1|-
CSVGPRQVADTQYF
TGCAGCGTGGGCCCCCGACAGGTTGCAGATACGCAGTATTTT
>TRBD2|TRBJ2-7|TRBV5-1|few
CASSLIAGPIYEQYF
TGCGCCAGCAGCTTAATAGCGGGGCCGATATACGAGCAGTACTTC
>TRBD2|TRBJ2-1|TRBV28|-
CASSSLSGRGDNEQFF
TGTGCCAGCAGCTCCCTTAGCGGGAGGGGGGACAATGAGCAGTTCTTC
>TRBD1|TRBJ2-1|TRBV6-1|few
CASKGQGGNEQFF
TGTGCCAGCAAAGGACAGGGGGGTAATGAGCAGTTCTTC
>-|TRBJ2-3|TRBV4-2|-
CASSQDAGGQSTDTQYF
TGTGCCAGCAGCCAAGATGCTGGGGGGCAGAGCACAGATACGCAGTATTTT
>-|TRBJ2-2|TRBV29-1|few
CSVSSPRNSPGELFF
TGCAGCGTCTCTAGTCCCAGGAATTCCCCCGGGGAGCTGTTTTTT
>-|TRBJ2-7|TRBV4-2|many
CASSQALTYEQYF
TGTGCCAGCAGCCAAGCCCTGACCTACGAGCAGTACTTC
>TRBD2|TRBJ2-1|TRBV9|few
CASSVATQTRGGEQFF
TGTGCCAGCAGCGTAGCCACCCAAACTCGGGGGGGTGAGCAGTTCTTC
>-|TRBJ2-5|TRBV3-1|-
CASSQDTSKETQYF
TGTGCCAGCAGCCAAGATACGAGTAAAGAGACCCAGTACTTC